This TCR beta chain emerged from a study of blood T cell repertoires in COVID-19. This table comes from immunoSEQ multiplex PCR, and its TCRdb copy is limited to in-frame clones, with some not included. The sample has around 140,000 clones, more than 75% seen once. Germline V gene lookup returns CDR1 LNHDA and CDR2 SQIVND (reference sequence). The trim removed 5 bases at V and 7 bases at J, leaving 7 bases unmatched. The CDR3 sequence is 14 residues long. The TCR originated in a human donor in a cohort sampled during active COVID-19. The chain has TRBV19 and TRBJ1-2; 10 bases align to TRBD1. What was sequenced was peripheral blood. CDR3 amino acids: CASSVTGGASGYTF. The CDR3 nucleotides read TGTGCCAGTAGTGTGACAGGGGGCGCGAGTGGCTACACCTTC.